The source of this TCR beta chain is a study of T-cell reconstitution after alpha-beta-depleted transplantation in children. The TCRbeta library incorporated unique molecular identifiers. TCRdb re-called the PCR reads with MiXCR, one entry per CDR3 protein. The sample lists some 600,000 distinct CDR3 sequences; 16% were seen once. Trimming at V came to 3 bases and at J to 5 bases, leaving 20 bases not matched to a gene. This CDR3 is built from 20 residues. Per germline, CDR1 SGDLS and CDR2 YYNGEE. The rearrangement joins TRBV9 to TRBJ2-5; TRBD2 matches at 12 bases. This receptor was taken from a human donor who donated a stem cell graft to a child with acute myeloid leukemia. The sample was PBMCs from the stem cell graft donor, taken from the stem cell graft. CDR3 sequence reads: CASSGRKGGWTSGELETQYF. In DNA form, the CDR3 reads TGTGCCAGCAGCGGCCGCAAAGGGGGATGGACTAGCGGGGAGTTGGAGACCCAGTACTTC.